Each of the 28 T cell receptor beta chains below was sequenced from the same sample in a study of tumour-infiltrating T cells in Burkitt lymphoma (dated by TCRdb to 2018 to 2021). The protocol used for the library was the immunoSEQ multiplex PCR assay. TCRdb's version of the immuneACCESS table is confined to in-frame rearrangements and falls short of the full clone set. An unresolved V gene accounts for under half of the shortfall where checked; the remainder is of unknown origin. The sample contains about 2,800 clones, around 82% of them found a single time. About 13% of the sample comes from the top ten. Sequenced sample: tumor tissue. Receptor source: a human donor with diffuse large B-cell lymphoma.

The CDR3: CAIGPGSNQPQHF. The DNA of the CDR3 is TGTGCCATCGGCCCGGGTAGCAATCAGCCCCAGCATTTT. The rearrangement joins TRBV10-3 to TRBJ1-5, with D hard to call. CDR1 is ENHRY, CDR2 SYGVKD, per germline. V was cut by 8 bases and J by 0 bases, with 8 bases left in between. The CDR3 runs to 13 residues.

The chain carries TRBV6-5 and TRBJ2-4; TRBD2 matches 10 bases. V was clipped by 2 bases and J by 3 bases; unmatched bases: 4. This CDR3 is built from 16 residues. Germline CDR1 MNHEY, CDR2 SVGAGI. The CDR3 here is CASSYLRTSGKNIQYF. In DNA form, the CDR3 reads TGTGCCAGCAGTTACCTCCGGACTAGCGGCAAAAACATTCAGTACTTC.

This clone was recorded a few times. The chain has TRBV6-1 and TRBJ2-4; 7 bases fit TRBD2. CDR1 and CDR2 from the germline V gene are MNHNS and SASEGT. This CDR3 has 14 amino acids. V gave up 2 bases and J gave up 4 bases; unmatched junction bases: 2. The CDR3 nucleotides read TGTGCCAGCAGTGAATGGCGGGGGAAAAACATTCAGTACTTC. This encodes CASSEWRGKNIQYF.

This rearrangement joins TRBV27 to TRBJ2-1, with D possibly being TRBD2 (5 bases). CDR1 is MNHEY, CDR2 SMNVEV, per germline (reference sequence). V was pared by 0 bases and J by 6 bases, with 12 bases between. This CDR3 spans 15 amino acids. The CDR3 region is CASSLSMPGGNEQFF. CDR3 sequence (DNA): TGTGCCAGCAGTTTATCGATGCCCGGAGGCAATGAGCAGTTCTTC.

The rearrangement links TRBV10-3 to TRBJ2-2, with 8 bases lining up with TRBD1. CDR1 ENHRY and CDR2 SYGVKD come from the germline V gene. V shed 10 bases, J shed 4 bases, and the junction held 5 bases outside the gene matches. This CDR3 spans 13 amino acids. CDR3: CATRTGFTGELFF. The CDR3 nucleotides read TGTGCCACTAGGACAGGGTTCACCGGGGAGCTGTTTTTT.

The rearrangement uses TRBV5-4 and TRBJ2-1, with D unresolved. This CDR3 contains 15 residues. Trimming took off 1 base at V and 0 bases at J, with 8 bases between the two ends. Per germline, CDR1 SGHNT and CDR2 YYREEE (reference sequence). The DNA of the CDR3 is TGTGCCAGCAGCTTGCCCGGCGGCTCCTACAATGAGCAGTTCTTC. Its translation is CASSLPGGSYNEQFF.

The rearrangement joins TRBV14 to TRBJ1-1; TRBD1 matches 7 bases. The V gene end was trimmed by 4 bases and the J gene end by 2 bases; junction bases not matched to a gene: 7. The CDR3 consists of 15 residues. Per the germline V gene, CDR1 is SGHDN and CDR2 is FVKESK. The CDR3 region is CASSPAGTVNTEAFF. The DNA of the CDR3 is TGTGCCAGCAGCCCTGCCGGGACAGTCAACACTGAAGCTTTCTTT.

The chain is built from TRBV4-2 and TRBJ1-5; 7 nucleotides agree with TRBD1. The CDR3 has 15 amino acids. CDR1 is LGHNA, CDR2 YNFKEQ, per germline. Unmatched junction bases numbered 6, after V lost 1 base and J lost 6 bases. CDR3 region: CASSQADREGQPQHF. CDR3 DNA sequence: TGTGCCAGCAGCCAAGCCGACAGGGAAGGTCAGCCCCAGCATTTT.

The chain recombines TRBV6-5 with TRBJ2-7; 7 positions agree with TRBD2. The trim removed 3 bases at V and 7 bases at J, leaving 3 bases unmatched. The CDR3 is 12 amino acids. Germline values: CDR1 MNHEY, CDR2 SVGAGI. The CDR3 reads CASSYGTTEQYF. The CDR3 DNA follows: TGTGCCAGCAGTTATGGGACTACGGAGCAGTACTTC.

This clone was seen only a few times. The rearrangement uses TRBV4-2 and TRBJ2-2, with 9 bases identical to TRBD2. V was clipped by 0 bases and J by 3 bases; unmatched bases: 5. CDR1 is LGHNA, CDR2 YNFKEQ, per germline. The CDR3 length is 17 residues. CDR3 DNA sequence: TGTGCCAGCAGCCAAGACCCGGCGGGAGGGGACACCGGGGAGCTGTTTTTT. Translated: CASSQDPAGGDTGELFF.

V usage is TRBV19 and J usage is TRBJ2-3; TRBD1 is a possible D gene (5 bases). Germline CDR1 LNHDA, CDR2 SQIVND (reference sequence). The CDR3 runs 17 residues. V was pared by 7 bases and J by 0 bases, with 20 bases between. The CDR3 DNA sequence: TGTGCCAGTAAAAAAAGGGGATCGGCGGATAGCACAGATACGCAGTATTTT. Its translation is CASKKRGSADSTDTQYF.

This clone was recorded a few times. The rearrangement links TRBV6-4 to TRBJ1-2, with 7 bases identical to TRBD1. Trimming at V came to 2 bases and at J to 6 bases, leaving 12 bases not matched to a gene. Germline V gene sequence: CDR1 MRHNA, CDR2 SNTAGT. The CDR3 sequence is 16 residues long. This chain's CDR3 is CASSDTPQGNWNGYTF. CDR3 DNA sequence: TGTGCCAGCAGTGACACCCCACAGGGGAATTGGAATGGCTACACCTTC.

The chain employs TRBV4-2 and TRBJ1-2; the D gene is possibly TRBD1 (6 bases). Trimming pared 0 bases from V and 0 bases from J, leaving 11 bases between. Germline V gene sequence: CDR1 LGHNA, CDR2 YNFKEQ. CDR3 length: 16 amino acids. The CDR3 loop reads CASSQDGQTANYGYTF. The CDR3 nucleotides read TGTGCCAGCAGCCAAGATGGACAGACTGCTAACTATGGCTACACCTTC.

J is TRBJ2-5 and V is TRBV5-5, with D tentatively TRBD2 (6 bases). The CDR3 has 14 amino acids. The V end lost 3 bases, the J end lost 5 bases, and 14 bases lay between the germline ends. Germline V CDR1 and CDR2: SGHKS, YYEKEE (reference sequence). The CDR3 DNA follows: TGTGCCAGCAGCTCGGGGGTGCGGCCGGAGACCCAGTACTTC. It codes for CASSSGVRPETQYF.

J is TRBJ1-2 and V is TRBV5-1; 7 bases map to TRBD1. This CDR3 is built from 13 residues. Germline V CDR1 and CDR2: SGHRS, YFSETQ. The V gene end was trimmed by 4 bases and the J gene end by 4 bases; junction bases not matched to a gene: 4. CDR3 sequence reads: CASSPTGAYGYTF. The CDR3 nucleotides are TGCGCCAGCAGCCCTACAGGGGCCTATGGCTACACCTTC.

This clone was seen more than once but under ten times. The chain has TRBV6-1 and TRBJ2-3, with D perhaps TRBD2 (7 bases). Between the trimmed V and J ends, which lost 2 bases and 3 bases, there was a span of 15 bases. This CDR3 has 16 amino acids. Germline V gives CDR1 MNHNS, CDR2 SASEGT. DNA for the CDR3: TGTGCCAGCAGTGAATCGCGAGGGGGGGGAACAGATACGCAGTATTTT. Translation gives CASSESRGGGTDTQYF.

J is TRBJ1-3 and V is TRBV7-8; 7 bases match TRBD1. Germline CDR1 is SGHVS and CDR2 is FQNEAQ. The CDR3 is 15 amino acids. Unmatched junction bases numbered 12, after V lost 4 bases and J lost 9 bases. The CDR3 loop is CASSSLSGTVGTIYF. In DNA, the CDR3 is TGTGCCAGCAGCTCCCTGTCCGGGACAGTAGGCACCATATATTTT.

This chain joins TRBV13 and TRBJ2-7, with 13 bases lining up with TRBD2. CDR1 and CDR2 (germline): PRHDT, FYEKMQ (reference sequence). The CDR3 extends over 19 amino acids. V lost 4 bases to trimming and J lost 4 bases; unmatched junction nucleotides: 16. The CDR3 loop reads CASSSSMGTSGNGAYEQYF. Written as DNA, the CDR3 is TGTGCCAGCAGCTCCTCGATGGGGACTAGCGGGAATGGAGCATACGAGCAGTACTTC. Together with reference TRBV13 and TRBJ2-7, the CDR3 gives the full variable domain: AAGVIQSPRHLIKEKRETATLKCYPIPRHDTVYWYQQGPGQDPQFLISFYEKMQSDKGSIPDRFSAQQFSDYHSELNMSSLELGDSALYFCASSSSMGTSGNGAYEQYFGPGTRLTVT.

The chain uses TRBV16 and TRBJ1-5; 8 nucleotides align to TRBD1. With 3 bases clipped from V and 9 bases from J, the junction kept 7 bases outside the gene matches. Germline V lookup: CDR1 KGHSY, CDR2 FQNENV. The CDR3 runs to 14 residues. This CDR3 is CASSQDRDPSPQHF. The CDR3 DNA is TGTGCCAGCAGCCAGGACAGGGACCCTTCGCCCCAGCATTTT.

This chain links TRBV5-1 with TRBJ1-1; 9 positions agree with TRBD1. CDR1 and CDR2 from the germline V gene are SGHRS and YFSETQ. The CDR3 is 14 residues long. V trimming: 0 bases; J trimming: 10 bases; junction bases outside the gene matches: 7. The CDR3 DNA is TGCGCCAGCAGCTTGGCCAACAGGGGGCGAGGAGCTTTCTTT. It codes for CASSLANRGRGAFF.

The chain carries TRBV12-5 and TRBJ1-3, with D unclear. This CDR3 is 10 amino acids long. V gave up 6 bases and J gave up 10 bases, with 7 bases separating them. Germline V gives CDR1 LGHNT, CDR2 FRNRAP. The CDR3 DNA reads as TGTGCTAGTGGGGGAAGAACCATATATTTT. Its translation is CASGGRTIYF.

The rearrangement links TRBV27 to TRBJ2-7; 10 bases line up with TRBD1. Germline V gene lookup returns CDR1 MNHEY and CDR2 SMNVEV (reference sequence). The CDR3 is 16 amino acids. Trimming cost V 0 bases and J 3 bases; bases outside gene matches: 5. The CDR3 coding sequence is TGTGCCAGCAGTTTATCTCCCGGGACAGGGGTCTACGAGCAGTACTTC. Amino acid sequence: CASSLSPGTGVYEQYF.

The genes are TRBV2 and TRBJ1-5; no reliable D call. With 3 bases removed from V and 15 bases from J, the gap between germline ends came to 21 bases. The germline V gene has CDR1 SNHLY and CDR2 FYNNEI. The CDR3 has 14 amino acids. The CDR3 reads CASSDLLSEDATHF. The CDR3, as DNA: TGTGCCAGCAGTGATCTTTTGTCCGAGGACGCTACGCATTTT.

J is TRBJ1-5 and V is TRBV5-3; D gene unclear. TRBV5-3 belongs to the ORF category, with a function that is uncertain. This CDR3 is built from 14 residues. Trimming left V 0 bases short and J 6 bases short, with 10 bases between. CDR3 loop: CARSLAAIIQPQHF. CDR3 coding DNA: TGTGCCAGAAGCTTGGCGGCGATTATTCAGCCCCAGCATTTT.

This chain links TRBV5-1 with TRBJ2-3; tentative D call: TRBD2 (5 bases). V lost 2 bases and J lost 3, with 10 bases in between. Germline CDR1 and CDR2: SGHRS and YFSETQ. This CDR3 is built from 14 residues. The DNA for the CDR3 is TGCGCCAGCAGCTTTAGCGAATTGACAGATACGCAGTATTTT. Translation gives CASSFSELTDTQYF.

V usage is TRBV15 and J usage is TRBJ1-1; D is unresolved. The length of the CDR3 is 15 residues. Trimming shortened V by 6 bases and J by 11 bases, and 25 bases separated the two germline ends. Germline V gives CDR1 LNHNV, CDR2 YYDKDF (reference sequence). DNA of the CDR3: TGTGCCACCAGACTTCGAACTACAGCTATCAGTTCGGCTTTCTTT. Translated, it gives CATRLRTTAISSAFF.

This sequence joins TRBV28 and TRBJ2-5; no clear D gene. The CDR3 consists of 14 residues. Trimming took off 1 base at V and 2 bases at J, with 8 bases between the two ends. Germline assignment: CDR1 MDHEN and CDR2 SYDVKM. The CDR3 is CASSLSSWQETQYF. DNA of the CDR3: TGTGCCAGCAGTTTATCAAGTTGGCAAGAGACCCAGTACTTC.

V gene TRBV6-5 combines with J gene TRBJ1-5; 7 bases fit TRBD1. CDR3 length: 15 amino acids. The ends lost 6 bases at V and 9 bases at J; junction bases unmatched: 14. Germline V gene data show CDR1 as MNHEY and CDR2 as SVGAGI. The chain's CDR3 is CASRLGQARYWPQHF. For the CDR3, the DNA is TGTGCCAGCAGATTAGGACAGGCCCGATATTGGCCCCAGCATTTT.